Below, 8 T cell receptor beta chains from the same sample are listed, as sequenced in a study of preoperative IRX-2 immunotherapy in early breast cancer. The protocol was immunoSEQ multiplex PCR, while the TCRdb copy is restricted to in-frame clones and leaves out a portion. Among tens of thousands of clones listed, about 95% were seen once. Treatment given: preoperative locoregional IRX-2 cytokine immunotherapy. Specimen collection occurred from a patient treated with IRX-2 immunotherapy. The receptors here all came from a human donor with breast cancer.

This clone was found once. This chain links TRBV5-6 with TRBJ1-2; a weak D match, TRBD1 (5 bases). There are 14 residues in the CDR3. V lost 4 bases to trimming and J lost 6 bases, with 16 bases between them. The germline V gene encodes CDR1 SGHDT and CDR2 YYEEEE. The CDR3 sequence is CASSPGLLIHGYTF. DNA of the CDR3: TGTGCCAGCAGCCCGGGACTGCTTATCCATGGCTACACCTTC.

V usage is TRBV6-5 and J usage is TRBJ2-3; 7 nucleotides agree with TRBD2. The CDR3 spans 12 residues. V was pared by 8 bases and J by 6 bases, with 5 bases of the junction left unmatched. From germline, CDR1 is MNHEY and CDR2 SVGAGI. Here the CDR3 DNA reads TGTGCCAGCTCTCGGGGGGTGGATACGCAGTATTTT. Its protein is CASSRGVDTQYF.

The chain links TRBV6-6 to TRBJ1-2; possibly TRBD1 for D (5 bases). The CDR3 totals 16 residues. The germline V and J ends were trimmed by 2 bases and 4 bases, with 17 bases remaining between them. The germline V gene encodes CDR1 MNHNY and CDR2 SVGAGI (reference sequence). The CDR3 protein is CASSYGITGRIYGYTF. The CDR3 DNA reads TGTGCCAGCAGTTACGGAATAACAGGACGGATCTATGGCTACACCTTC.

The chain links TRBV9 to TRBJ2-2, with D possibly matching TRBD1 (6 bases). V was clipped by 4 bases and J by 2 bases, with 12 bases between them. Germline V gene lookup returns CDR1 SGDLS and CDR2 YYNGEE. The CDR3 has 15 residues. CDR3: CASSPRTANTGELFF. CDR3 in DNA: TGTGCCAGCAGCCCCCGGACAGCCAACACCGGGGAGCTGTTTTTT.

V usage is TRBV27 and J usage is TRBJ1-5; 9 bases fit TRBD1. Germline V lookup: CDR1 MNHEY, CDR2 SMNVEV (reference sequence). V lost 3 bases, J lost 0 bases, and 6 bases stayed unmatched. This CDR3 region has 17 residues. This chain's CDR3 is CASSFIGQGYSNQPQHF. The CDR3 DNA sequence: TGTGCCAGCAGTTTTATAGGACAGGGGTATAGCAATCAGCCCCAGCATTTT.

This clone appeared a single time. The V gene is TRBV5-1, the J gene TRBJ1-4; no clear D gene. CDR1 and CDR2 (germline): SGHRS, YFSETQ. This CDR3 spans 15 amino acids. V dropped 4 bases and J dropped 1 base, with 11 bases sitting between them. The CDR3 DNA sequence: TGCGCCAGCAGCCGTGACGGATTAACTAATGAAAAACTGTTTTTT. This sequence encodes CASSRDGLTNEKLFF.

The J gene is TRBJ1-3, the V gene TRBV29-1; the D is unclear. Germline-derived CDR1 and CDR2 are SQVTM and ANQGSEA. CDR3 length equals 15 residues. V lost 0 bases and J 0 bases, leaving 9 bases between the germline ends. In DNA, the CDR3 is TGCAGCGTTGAAGATTATATGAGCTCTGGAAACACCATATATTTT. This gives the protein CSVEDYMSSGNTIYF. Combining the CDR3 with reference TRBV29-1 and TRBJ1-3 gives the whole variable domain SAVISQKPSRDICQRGTSLTIQCQVDSQVTMMFWYRQQPGQSLTLIATANQGSEATYESGFVIDKFPISRPNLTFSTLTVSNMSPEDSSIYLCSVEDYMSSGNTIYFGEGSWLTVV.

In its sample, this clone was seen once. V is TRBV9 and J is TRBJ2-2; D uncertain. This CDR3 spans 13 amino acids. From germline, CDR1 is SGDLS and CDR2 YYNGEE. V was pared by 0 bases and J by 4 bases, with 4 bases between. CDR3 DNA: TGTGCCAGCAGCGTAGCAATCACCGGGGAGCTGTTTTTT. Translation: CASSVAITGELFF.